In this sample, the clone carrying this T cell receptor beta chain turned up many times. The antigen is not known. Profiled with immunoSEQ multiplex PCR; TCRdb holds only in-frame clones, not every one. This sample yields approximately 180,000 clones, of which approximately 87% are seen a single time; about 1.5% belongs to the top ten. From the approximately 120-subject validation cohort, which was separate from the approximately 700-subject first cohort, the donors were drawn. Germline CDR1 and CDR2: SNHLY and FYNNEI. The V gene lost 9 bases and the J gene lost 0 bases, with 5 bases spanning the gap. This CDR3 region has 11 residues. This record belongs to a study of cytomegalovirus exposure and HLA in healthy donors. Study-level findings and limits: First-cohort TCR clusters were later found to tend to co-occur in the 120 validation repertoires. In vitro data verified a few CMV-associated chains as specific for CMV antigens.

The chain recombines TRBV2 with TRBJ1-1; D unclear. This receptor was obtained from a woman aged 30 to 39 in good health and CMV-seronegative. Source material: PBMCs. DNA of the CDR3: TGTGCCAGACAGATGAACACTGAAGCTTTCTTT. It specifies CARQMNTEAFF. Supplemented by reference TRBV2 and TRBJ1-1, the full variable domain reads EPEVTQTPSHQVTQMGQEVILRCVPISNHLYFYWYRQILGQKVEFLVSFYNNEISEKSEIFDDQFSVERPDGSNFTLKIRSTKLEDSAMYFCARQMNTEAFFGQGTRLTVV.